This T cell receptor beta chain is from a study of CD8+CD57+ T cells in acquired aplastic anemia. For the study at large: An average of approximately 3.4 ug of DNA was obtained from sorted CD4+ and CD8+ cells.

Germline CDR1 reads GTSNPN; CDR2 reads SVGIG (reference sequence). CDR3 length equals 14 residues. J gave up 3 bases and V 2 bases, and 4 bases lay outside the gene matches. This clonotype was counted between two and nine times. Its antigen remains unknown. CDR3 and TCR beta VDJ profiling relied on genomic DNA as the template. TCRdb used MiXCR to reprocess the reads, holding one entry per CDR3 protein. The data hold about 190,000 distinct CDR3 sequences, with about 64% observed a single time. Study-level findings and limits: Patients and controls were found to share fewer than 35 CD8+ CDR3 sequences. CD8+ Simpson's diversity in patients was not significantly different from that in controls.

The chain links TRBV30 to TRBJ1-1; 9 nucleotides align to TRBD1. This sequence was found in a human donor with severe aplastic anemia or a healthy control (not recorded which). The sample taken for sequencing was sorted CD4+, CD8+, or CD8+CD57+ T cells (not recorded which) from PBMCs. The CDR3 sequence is CAWSRTGGYTEAFF. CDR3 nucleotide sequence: TGTGCCTGGAGTAGAACAGGGGGCTACACTGAAGCTTTCTTT.